These T cell receptor beta chains were read from a single sample in a study of shared clonotypes between healthy human individuals. This table comes from immunoSEQ multiplex PCR, and its TCRdb copy is limited to in-frame clones, with some not included. Among over a million clones, 95% to 99% were seen once, and the ten largest hold less than 0.55%. Sequenced sample: naive CD4+ T cells sorted from blood. Receptors originate from a man aged 25-45 years in good health. Both conserved end residues are part of each CDR3. D genes are given only for firm matches. Size tells how often a clone was seen (once, few, many) or the class of an expanded clone, and some rows leave it out.

TRBV20-1	.	TRBJ2-3	.	TGCAGTGCTAAAGCGCCAGATACGCAGTATTTT	CSAKAPDTQYF
TRBV6-1	once	TRBJ1-1	.	TGTGCCAGCAGTGAAGACCCGGGGGGCACTGAAGCTTTCTTT	CASSEDPGGTEAFF
TRBV11-3	.	TRBJ2-1	.	TGTGCCAGCAGCCAAGGGACACTCGGCGATGAGCAGTTCTTC	CASSQGTLGDEQFF
TRBV21-1	.	TRBJ1-2	.	TGTGCCAGCAGCAAAGAACAGGGGGGCTATGGCTACACCTTC	CASSKEQGGYGYTF
TRBV5-1	.	TRBJ2-3	TRBD2	TGCGCCAGCAGCTTGAGTAGCGGGAGGACCATCGGCACAGATACGCAGTATTTT	CASSLSSGRTIGTDTQYF
TRBV5-1	.	TRBJ2-1	.	TGCGCCAGCAGCTGGTGGACAGAGATTTACAATGAGCAGTTCTTC	CASSWWTEIYNEQFF
TRBV9	once	TRBJ2-1	TRBD2	TGTGCCAGCAGCGTAGCTGGCGGTGGGCTAGCGGGGGACAATGAGCAGTTCTTC	CASSVAGGGLAGDNEQFF
TRBV5-1	.	TRBJ2-5	TRBD2	TGCGCCAGCAGCTTGTCTCCTACTAGCGGCCAAGAGACCCAGTACTTC	CASSLSPTSGQETQYF
TRBV15	.	TRBJ2-1	.	TGTGCCACCAGCACCGGGAATGAGCAGTTCTTC	CATSTGNEQFF
TRBV9	.	TRBJ2-1	.	TGTGCCAGCAGCCCCGACGGGAGATCGGGGACCTACAATGAGCAGTTCTTC	CASSPDGRSGTYNEQFF
TRBV30	.	TRBJ2-7	TRBD2	TGTGCCTGGAGTGGAAGCGGACTAGCGGGAGGACGCGAGCAGTACTTC	CAWSGSGLAGGREQYF
TRBV5-8	.	TRBJ2-1	TRBD2	TGTGCCAGCACCACGATAGCGGGAGGGTCGGATTCCTACAATGAGCAGTTCTTC	CASTTIAGGSDSYNEQFF
TRBV6-6	.	TRBJ2-1	TRBD2	TGTGCCAGCAGAATAGCGGGAGGGAGGGGCAATGAGCAGTTCTTC	CASRIAGGRGNEQFF
TRBV25-1	.	TRBJ2-1	.	TGTGCCAGCAGTGGCTCTAGGGGGGAGCCGCAGTTCTTC	CASSGSRGEPQFF
TRBV12-2	.	TRBJ2-1	.	TGTGCAAGTCGCTTACAGCGGGTTTCCTACAATGAGCAGTTCTTC	CASRLQRVSYNEQFF
TRBV7-9	once	TRBJ2-7	.	TGTGCCAGCAGTACAGTACCCTACGAGCAGTACTTC	CASSTVPYEQYF
TRBV7-9	.	TRBJ2-1	TRBD2	TGTGCCAGCAGCTTAACTAGCGGGGGAAATGAGCAGTTCTTC	CASSLTSGGNEQFF
TRBV13	once	TRBJ2-3	.	TGTGCCAGCAGCTTACAGGACACAGATACGCAGTATTTT	CASSLQDTDTQYF
TRBV6-1	.	TRBJ2-7	.	TGTGCCAGCAGCGGCACCTACGAACAGTACTTC	CASSGTYEQYF
TRBV19	.	TRBJ1-1	TRBD1	TGTGCCAGTAGTACGATACAGGGGGACACTGAAGCTTTCTTT	CASSTIQGDTEAFF
TRBV25-1	once	TRBJ1-5	.	TGTGCCAGCAGTGAGGGGGACATGGGACCCCAGCATTTT	CASSEGDMGPQHF
TRBV9	.	TRBJ1-3	.	TGTGCCAGCAGGGGAAACAGTTTCTCTGGAAACACCATATATTTT	CASRGNSFSGNTIYF
TRBV18	.	TRBJ2-3	.	TGTGCCAGCTCACCACCGATGGCAGGGGCAGATACGCAGTATTTT	CASSPPMAGADTQYF
TRBV4-3	once	TRBJ2-5	.	TGCGCCAGCAGCCAAGATCTGAGTTCGACCCAGTACTTC	CASSQDLSSTQYF
TRBV9	.	TRBJ2-6	.	TGTGCCAGCAGCGTAGTGAGCTCTGGGGCCAACGTCCTGACTTTC	CASSVVSSGANVLTF
TRBV14	once	TRBJ2-7	TRBD1	TGTGCCAGCAGCCGAGGGACAGGGGATGGCTACCCCTACGAGCAGTACTTC	CASSRGTGDGYPYEQYF
TRBV29-1	.	TRBJ2-2	.	TGCAGCGTTGTATTCGCCTACCACAACACCGGGGAGCTGTTTTTT	CSVVFAYHNTGELFF
TRBV6-1	.	TRBJ2-1	TRBD1	TGTGCCAGCAGAAACAGGGGTTCCTACAATGAGCAGTTCTTC	CASRNRGSYNEQFF
TRBV4-3	.	TRBJ2-7	.	TGCGCCAGCAGCCGGGACGGAAACTACGAGCAGTACTTC	CASSRDGNYEQYF
TRBV9	.	TRBJ1-2	.	TGTGCCAGCAGCGTAGCCGGCAGGCTAGAAGAGGGCTACACCTTC	CASSVAGRLEEGYTF
TRBV28	.	TRBJ2-5	.	TGTGCCAGCAGCCCCCAGTGGAGGGGAGAGACCCAGTACTTC	CASSPQWRGETQYF
TRBV6-5	.	TRBJ2-6	.	TGTGCCAGCAGGAAGTCTGGGGCCAACGTCCTGACTTTC	CASRKSGANVLTF
TRBV10-3	.	TRBJ2-1	.	TGTGCCATCACCGAGAGGACAGGGGGGCAGGCGGGACTAGCCAATGAGCAGTTCTTC	CAITERTGGQAGLANEQFF
TRBV28	.	TRBJ2-1	.	TGTGCCAGCAGTTTGCAATACAATGAGCAGTTCTTC	CASSLQYNEQFF
TRBV5-4	.	TRBJ2-3	TRBD1	TGTGCCAGCAGCTCTAGGACAGGAGCTTCGGATACGCAGTATTTT	CASSSRTGASDTQYF
TRBV7-8	once	TRBJ1-5	TRBD1	TGTGCCAGCAGCTTAGGACAGGGGGTCAGCAATCAGCCCCAGCATTTT	CASSLGQGVSNQPQHF
TRBV5-4	.	TRBJ2-1	TRBD2	TGTGCCAGCAGCTCCGGACTAGCGGGAGAGGGGGAGCAGTTCTTC	CASSSGLAGEGEQFF
TRBV18	.	TRBJ1-4	.	TGTGCCAGCTCGGCCAGGAGAACTAATGAAAAACTGTTTTTT	CASSARRTNEKLFF
TRBV10-2	.	TRBJ2-1	TRBD2	TGCGCCAGCAGTGAGTTTCCCGGGACTAGCTCCTACAATGAGCAGTTCTTC	CASSEFPGTSSYNEQFF
TRBV4-1	.	TRBJ2-1	TRBD2	TGCGCCAGCAGCCCGAGGAGGTCCAGGCTTTTGACTAGCGGGGGATCCTACAATGAGCAGTTCTTC	CASSPRRSRLLTSGGSYNEQFF
TRBV28	.	TRBJ1-1	.	TGTGCCAGCAGTTTGGGGGGGCGGGCTGAAGCTTTCTTT	CASSLGGRAEAFF
TRBV6-5	.	TRBJ1-2	.	TGTGCCAGCAGTTACTTTGCGGGGCGCGGCTATGGCTACACCTTC	CASSYFAGRGYGYTF
TRBV27	.	TRBJ1-5	TRBD1	TGTGCCAGCCAAGACAGGGGGTCGGTCCAGCATTTT	CASQDRGSVQHF
TRBV5-1	.	TRBJ2-7	TRBD2	TGCGCCAGCAGCCACGGACTAGCGGAATCCTACGAGCAGTACTTC	CASSHGLAESYEQYF
TRBV30	.	TRBJ1-5	.	TGTGCCTGGAGGGGGGGCAGGGGCAATCAGCCCCAGCATTTT	CAWRGGRGNQPQHF
TRBV6-4	.	TRBJ2-2	.	TGTGCCAGCCCTCATCTGCATCACACCGGGGAGCTGTTTTTT	CASPHLHHTGELFF
TRBV7-8	.	TRBJ2-7	.	TGTGCCAGCAGCTTAGCGCAGACTACCTACGAGCAGTACTTC	CASSLAQTTYEQYF
TRBV10-3	.	TRBJ2-7	TRBD2	TGTGCCATCGCCCAGACTAGCGGGAGGGTTAAAGAGCAGTACTTC	CAIAQTSGRVKEQYF
TRBV7-9	.	TRBJ1-4	TRBD1	TGTGCCAGCAGCCGACAGGGGGCTGAAAAACTGTTTTTT	CASSRQGAEKLFF
TRBV7-6	.	TRBJ2-2	.	TGTGCCAGCAGCTTAGGTGGCGGCGGGGAGCTGTTTTTT	CASSLGGGGELFF